This is a list of T cell receptor beta chains from one sample in a study of monozygotic twins with inflammatory bowel disease. Reprocessing the 5' RACE reads, TCRdb reports a single entry for every CDR3 protein and omits DNA. This table lists approximately 150,000 distinct CDR3 sequences. The specimen sequenced was blood. The source of these receptors is a human donor with ulcerative colitis or Crohn's disease, or a healthy co-twin of an affected twin (not recorded which). Both conserved end residues are part of each CDR3. Each record gives: J gene, V gene, CDR3 protein.

>TRBJ2-2|TRBV7-8
CASSLGTGTGAGELFF
>TRBJ2-7|TRBV20-1
CSAARIGPGQGKLEQYF
>TRBJ2-7|TRBV2
CASSYRDRDYEQYF
>TRBJ1-1|TRBV7-2
CASSFWENTEAFF
>TRBJ2-1|TRBV15
CATSRVVPSGEQFF
>TRBJ1-2|TRBV30
CAWSVVQGYGYTF
>TRBJ2-7|TRBV4-1
CASSLLVLAYEQYF
>TRBJ2-7|TRBV28
CASSRDSASYEQYF
>TRBJ2-3|TRBV12-3/TRBV12-4
CASSPQGGPTDTQYF
>TRBJ2-1|TRBV12-3/TRBV12-4
CASRVAGVYNEQFF
>TRBJ2-7|TRBV28
CASSLFREQYF
>TRBJ1-5|TRBV5-6
CASSLGGYPNQPQHF
>TRBJ2-3|TRBV5-1
CASSFGTSGEDTQYF